The rows below give T cell receptor beta chains drawn from one sample of a study of T cell responses to AZD1222 COVID-19 vaccine. The repertoire was sequenced with immunoSEQ multiplex PCR; TCRdb's copy has only in-frame clones and lacks some. Of 120,000 or so clones in the sample, more than 85% were seen once. The sequences come from peripheral blood, collected on day 0 of MenACWY control vaccination. Every receptor here comes from an adult in good health. The CDR3 runs from the conserved cysteine through the conserved F or W. D genes are given only for firm matches. Size is stated for part of the rows, as once, few or many counts, or as a class when the clone is expanded.

CDR3 DNA: TGTGCCAGTAGTATAGGACGGACATCAGTGGGCTACGAGCAGTACTTC; CDR3 protein: CASSIGRTSVGYEQYF; D gene: -; V gene: TRBV19; J gene: TRBJ2-7; clone size: -
CDR3 DNA: TGTGCCAGCAGCCCGGGACTAGCGGGGAACAATGAGCAGTTCTTC; CDR3 protein: CASSPGLAGNNEQFF; D gene: TRBD2; V gene: TRBV3-1/TRBV3-2; J gene: TRBJ2-1; clone size: -
CDR3 DNA: TGTGCCAGCAGCCAACGTCCCGGGACAGGGGACTCAGGAAACACCATATATTTT; CDR3 protein: CASSQRPGTGDSGNTIYF; D gene: TRBD1; V gene: TRBV3-1/TRBV3-2; J gene: TRBJ1-3; clone size: -
CDR3 DNA: TGTGCCACCAGTGACACTAGCGGGAGGGCTTTCGGGGAGCTGTTTTTT; CDR3 protein: CATSDTSGRAFGELFF; D gene: TRBD2; V gene: TRBV24-1; J gene: TRBJ2-2; clone size: once
CDR3 DNA: TGTGCCAGCAGTGCTATTACAGGGCCAACTGAAGCTTTCTTT; CDR3 protein: CASSAITGPTEAFF; D gene: -; V gene: TRBV9; J gene: TRBJ1-1; clone size: -
CDR3 DNA: TGCGCCAGCACCCCCCGGGGACAGCGCCAAGAGACCCAGTACTTC; CDR3 protein: CASTPRGQRQETQYF; D gene: TRBD1; V gene: TRBV5-1; J gene: TRBJ2-5; clone size: -
CDR3 DNA: TGTGCCAGCAGCGTAGGCGAAACTAACTATGGCTACACCTTC; CDR3 protein: CASSVGETNYGYTF; D gene: -; V gene: TRBV9; J gene: TRBJ1-2; clone size: -
CDR3 DNA: TGTGCCAGCAGCCAAGGAATTCGGACTGAAGCTTTCTTT; CDR3 protein: CASSQGIRTEAFF; D gene: -; V gene: TRBV3-1/TRBV3-2; J gene: TRBJ1-1; clone size: -
CDR3 DNA: TGTGCCAGCAGTCCTGTCGCGGGTGTAACAGTAGAGACCCAGTACTTC; CDR3 protein: CASSPVAGVTVETQYF; D gene: -; V gene: TRBV27; J gene: TRBJ2-5; clone size: -
CDR3 DNA: TGTGCCAGTAGTAGCGGGACTGTCTACGAGCAGTACTTC; CDR3 protein: CASSSGTVYEQYF; D gene: -; V gene: TRBV19; J gene: TRBJ2-7; clone size: -
CDR3 DNA: TGTGCCAGCAGCTTGGGGACTAGCGGGCGGAATGAGCAGTTCTTC; CDR3 protein: CASSLGTSGRNEQFF; D gene: TRBD2; V gene: TRBV11-2; J gene: TRBJ2-1; clone size: -
CDR3 DNA: TGTGCCAGCACCCCACCAGGCAGGGTGGGGGAGCAGTACTTC; CDR3 protein: CASTPPGRVGEQYF; D gene: -; V gene: TRBV6-5; J gene: TRBJ2-7; clone size: -
CDR3 DNA: TGTGCCAGCAGCCTTGATGCGGGTGTCTCGGCCACTGAAGCTTTCTTT; CDR3 protein: CASSLDAGVSATEAFF; D gene: -; V gene: TRBV11-2; J gene: TRBJ1-1; clone size: -
CDR3 DNA: TGCGCCAGCAGGGTAACGACTAGTAGCACAGATACGCAGTATTTT; CDR3 protein: CASRVTTSSTDTQYF; D gene: -; V gene: TRBV4-1; J gene: TRBJ2-3; clone size: -